This note documents a single T cell receptor beta chain sequence. The data were obtained in a study of blood T cell repertoires in COVID-19. About the research overall: Donors in the United States, Italy and Spain gave samples during acute or convalescent COVID-19. PBMCs, B-cell-depleted T cells, or T cells were the source of the cDNA or gDNA that made up the material.

Trimming removed 5 bases from V and 4 bases from J, with 23 bases in between. Per germline, CDR1 SGHDN and CDR2 FVKESK. The length of the CDR3 is 18 residues. Data came from immunoSEQ multiplex PCR; TCRdb stores just in-frame clones and leaves some out. The repertoire includes about 150,000 clones, 80% to 90% of them detected once, and roughly 19% sits in the top ten. The chain recombines TRBV14 with TRBJ1-4, with D unresolved. Sample: peripheral blood. This sequence was found in a woman aged 70 to 79 who had recovered from COVID-19. The CDR3 sequence: CASSEILPAASFNEKLFF. The CDR3 DNA is TGTGCCAGCAGCGAAATCCTACCGGCGGCTTCCTTTAATGAAAAACTGTTTTTT.